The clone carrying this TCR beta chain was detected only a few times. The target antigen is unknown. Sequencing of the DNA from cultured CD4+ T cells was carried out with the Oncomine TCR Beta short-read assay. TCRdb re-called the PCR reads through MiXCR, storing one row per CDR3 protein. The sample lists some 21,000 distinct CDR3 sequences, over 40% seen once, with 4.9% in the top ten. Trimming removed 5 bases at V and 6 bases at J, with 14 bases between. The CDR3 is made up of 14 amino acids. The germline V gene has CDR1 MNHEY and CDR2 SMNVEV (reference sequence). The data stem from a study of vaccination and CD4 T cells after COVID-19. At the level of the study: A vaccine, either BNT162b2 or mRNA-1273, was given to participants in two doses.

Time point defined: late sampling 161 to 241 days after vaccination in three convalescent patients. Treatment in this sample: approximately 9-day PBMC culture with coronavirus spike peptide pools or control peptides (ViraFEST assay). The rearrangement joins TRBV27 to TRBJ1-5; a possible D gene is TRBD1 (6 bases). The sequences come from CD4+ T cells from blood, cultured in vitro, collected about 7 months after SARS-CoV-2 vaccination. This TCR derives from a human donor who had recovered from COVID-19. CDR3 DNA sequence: TGTGCCAGCAGTCCCACAGGGTGGGGTCAGCCCCAGCATTTT. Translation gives CASSPTGWGQPQHF.